What follows are 9 T cell receptor beta chains derived from one specimen sequenced in a study of blood T cell repertoires in COVID-19. The protocol was immunoSEQ multiplex PCR, while the TCRdb copy is restricted to in-frame clones and leaves out a portion. The repertoire holds over 200,000 clones, with about four fifths as singletons. Sequenced: peripheral blood. The receptors originated from a woman aged 45-59 years with acute or convalescent COVID-19.

The gene calls are TRBV11-3 and TRBJ1-3; 8 positions agree with TRBD1. This CDR3 contains 14 residues. V trimming: 8 bases; J trimming: 4 bases; junction bases outside the gene matches: 7. Germline values: CDR1 SGHNT, CDR2 YENEEA. The CDR3 bases are TGTGCCAGCTCGGACAGGGCAGAAGGAAACACCATATATTTT. Translation gives CASSDRAEGNTIYF.

CDR3 protein: CASSLAAGLNEQFF. The CDR3 coding sequence is TGTGCCAGCAGCTTAGCAGCGGGTTTAAATGAGCAGTTCTTC. The J gene is TRBJ2-1, the V gene TRBV11-1; possibly TRBD2 for D (6 bases). Germline CDR1 SGHAT, CDR2 FQDESV (reference sequence). Trimming took 0 bases from V and 7 from J, leaving 10 bases between them. This CDR3 comprises 14 residues.

The J gene is TRBJ2-5, the V gene TRBV3-1 (or the pseudogene TRBV3-2); D uncertain. The CDR3 has 12 amino acids. In germline, CDR1 is LGHDT, CDR2 YNNKEL (reference sequence). With 4 bases removed from V and 0 bases from J, the gap between germline ends came to 3 bases. The CDR3 reads CASSLNQETQYF. The CDR3 DNA reads TGTGCCAGCAGCCTAAACCAAGAGACCCAGTACTTC.

The chain recombines TRBV6-5 with TRBJ1-1; possible D gene TRBD1, 5 bases. Germline CDR1 MNHEY, CDR2 SVGAGI. V was cut by 5 bases and J by 4 bases, with 11 bases left in between. The CDR3 spans 13 residues. In DNA, the CDR3 is TGTGCCAGCAGTCAGGGTTCAGGCACTGAAGCTTTCTTT. This sequence encodes CASSQGSGTEAFF.

This sequence joins TRBV7-9 and TRBJ2-2, with a tentative D call TRBD1 (6 bases). V was pared by 6 bases and J by 1 base, with 9 bases between. CDR1 is SEHNR and CDR2 is FQNEAQ in the germline V gene (reference sequence). The CDR3 length is 14 residues. For the CDR3, the DNA is TGTGCCAGCAGAAACAGGGAGAACACCGGGGAGCTGTTTTTT. It yields the protein CASRNRENTGELFF.

The chain links TRBV7-8 to TRBJ2-3, with TRBD2 matching over 14 bases. Looked up from germline, CDR1 is SGHVS and CDR2 is FQNEAQ. With V trimmed by 5 bases and J by 5 bases, 3 bases remained unmatched. This CDR3 comprises 15 residues. The CDR3 DNA sequence: TGTGCCAGCAGCCCGACTAGCGGGGGGGGAGATACGCAGTATTTT. It translates to CASSPTSGGGDTQYF. Using reference TRBV7-8 and TRBJ2-3 for the parts outside the CDR3, the full variable domain is GAGVSQSPRYKVAKRGQDVALRCDPISGHVSLFWYQQALGQGPEFLTYFQNEAQLDKSGLPSDRFFAERPEGSVSTLKIQRTQQEDSAVYLCASSPTSGGGDTQYFGPGTRLTVL.

The CDR3 coding sequence is TGCGCCAGCAGCTCAAGGACTGCCTCTAACACCGGGGAGCTGTTTTTT. This codes for CASSSRTASNTGELFF. This rearrangement joins TRBV5-1 to TRBJ2-2, with D possibly being TRBD2 (5 bases). This CDR3 comprises 16 residues. Germline loops: CDR1 SGHRS, CDR2 YFSETQ. The V end lost 3 bases, the J end lost 2 bases, and 14 bases lay between the germline ends. Full variable domain (rest looked up from reference TRBV5-1 and TRBJ2-2): KAGVTQTPRYLIKTRGQQVTLSCSPISGHRSVSWYQQTPGQGLQFLFEYFSETQRNKGNFPGRFSGRQFSNSRSEMNVSTLELGDSALYLCASSSRTASNTGELFFGEGSRLTVL.

V gene TRBV3-1 (or the pseudogene TRBV3-2) combines with J gene TRBJ2-7, with 10 bases lining up with TRBD1. The CDR3 runs to 13 residues. The trim removed 7 bases at V and 3 bases at J, leaving 3 bases unmatched. Germline lookup yields CDR1 LGHDT and CDR2 YNNKEL (reference sequence). CDR3 protein: CASTRTGGYEQYF. In DNA form, the CDR3 reads TGTGCCAGCACCCGGACAGGGGGCTACGAGCAGTACTTC.

This chain links TRBV6-5 with TRBJ1-1; possibly TRBD1 for D (6 bases). V was trimmed by 6 bases and J by 4 bases, leaving 9 bases between them. The CDR3 has 12 amino acids. Germline assignment: CDR1 MNHEY and CDR2 SVGAGI. CDR3 loop: CASSKQGTEAFF. The CDR3 nucleotides read TGTGCCAGCAGCAAACAGGGCACTGAAGCTTTCTTT.